The clone carrying this T cell receptor beta chain was seen more than once but under ten times. Its antigen is unidentified. This record comes from a study of identical twins. Template switching supplied a universal primer site; unique molecular identifiers were carried on the cDNA. TCRdb passed the 5' RACE reads through MiXCR, listing each CDR3 protein once. Of about 530,000 distinct CDR3 sequences detected, about 15% appear once; the ten largest clones hold 0.44%. Study-level findings and limits: While abundant cord blood beta clonotypes carried fewer insertions, memory repertoires showed no such pattern.

Every donor was a healthy Caucasian. The length of the CDR3 is 13 residues. V gave up 6 bases and J gave up 4 bases; unmatched junction bases: 6. The germline CDR1 and CDR2 sequences are DFQATT and SNEGSKA (reference sequence). These sequences were also reported in another study, on yellow fever vaccine responses in identical twins.

The sequence was collected from a young woman in good health. Sequencing was carried out using CD4+ T cells sorted from blood. The V and J genes are TRBV20-1 and TRBJ2-7, with 10 bases identical to TRBD1. CDR3 residues: CSAIDRGLYEQYF. CDR3 coding DNA: TGCAGTGCAATAGACAGGGGGCTATACGAGCAGTACTTC.